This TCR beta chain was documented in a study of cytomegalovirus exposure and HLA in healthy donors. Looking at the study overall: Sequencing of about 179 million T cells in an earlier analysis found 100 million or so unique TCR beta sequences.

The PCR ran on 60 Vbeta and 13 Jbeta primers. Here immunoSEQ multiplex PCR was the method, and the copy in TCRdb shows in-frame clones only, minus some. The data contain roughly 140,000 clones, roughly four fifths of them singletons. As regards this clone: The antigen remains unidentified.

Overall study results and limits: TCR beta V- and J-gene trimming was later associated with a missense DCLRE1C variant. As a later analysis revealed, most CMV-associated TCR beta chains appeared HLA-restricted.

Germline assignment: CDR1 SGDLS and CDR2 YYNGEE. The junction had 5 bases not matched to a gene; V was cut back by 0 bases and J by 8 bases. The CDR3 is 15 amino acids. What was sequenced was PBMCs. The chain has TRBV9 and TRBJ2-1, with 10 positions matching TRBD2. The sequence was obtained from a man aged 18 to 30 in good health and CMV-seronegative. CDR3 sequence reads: CASSVEASGSYEQFF. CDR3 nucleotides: TGTGCCAGCAGCGTAGAGGCTAGCGGGAGCTATGAGCAGTTCTTC.